The sample holds a few counts of the clone carrying this TCR beta chain. Antigen unknown. A universal primer site arose from template switching, and cDNA bore unique molecular identifiers. TCRdb redid the calling of the 5' RACE reads with MiXCR, one entry per CDR3 protein. The sample has more than 1.5 million distinct CDR3 sequences, less than 40% seen once. The CDR3 is 14 residues long. The germline V gene encodes CDR1 SGHTA and CDR2 FQGNSA. V gave up 1 base and J gave up 6 bases, with 10 bases separating them. The data derive from a study of identical twins. Study-wide results and limits: The study drew conclusions from cross-sectional statistical analysis, not from following the same donors. Out-of-frame beta chain sequences displayed weaker excess sharing between twins. High-abundance cord blood beta clonotypes had fewer insertions; memory repertoires showed none.

The TCR sequence derives from a newborn girl in good health. The chain employs TRBV7-2 and TRBJ2-1; no clear D. The sample was cord blood. CDR3 amino acids: CASSLDWSLNEQFF. CDR3 nucleotides: TGTGCCAGCAGCTTAGATTGGAGCCTCAATGAGCAGTTCTTC. The full variable domain, completed using reference TRBV7-2 and TRBJ2-1, is GAGVSQSPSNKVTEKGKDVELRCDPISGHTALYWYRQSLGQGLEFLIYFQGNSAPDKSGLPSDRFSAERTGGSVSTLTIQRTQQEDSAVYLCASSLDWSLNEQFFGPGTRLTVL.